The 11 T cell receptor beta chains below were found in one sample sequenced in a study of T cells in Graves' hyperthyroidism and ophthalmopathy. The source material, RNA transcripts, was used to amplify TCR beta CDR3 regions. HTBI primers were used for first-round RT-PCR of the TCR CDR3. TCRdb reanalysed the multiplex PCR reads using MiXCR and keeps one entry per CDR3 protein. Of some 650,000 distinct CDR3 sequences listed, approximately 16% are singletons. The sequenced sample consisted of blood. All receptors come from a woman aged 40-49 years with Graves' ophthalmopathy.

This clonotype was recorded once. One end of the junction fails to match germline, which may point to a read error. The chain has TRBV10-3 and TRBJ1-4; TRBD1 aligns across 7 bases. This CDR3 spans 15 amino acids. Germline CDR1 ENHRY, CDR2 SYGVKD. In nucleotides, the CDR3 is TGTGCCACCAGTGGTGGAGGCAGGGGGAATGAAAAACTGTTTTTT. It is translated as CATSGGGRGNEKLFF.

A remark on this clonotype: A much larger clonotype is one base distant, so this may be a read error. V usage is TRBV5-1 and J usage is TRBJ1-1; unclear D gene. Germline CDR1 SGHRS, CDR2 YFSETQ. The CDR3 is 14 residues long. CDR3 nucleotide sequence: TGCGCCTGCAGCTTGGCGGATCCCGACACTGAAGCTTTCTTT. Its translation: CACSLADPDTEAFF.

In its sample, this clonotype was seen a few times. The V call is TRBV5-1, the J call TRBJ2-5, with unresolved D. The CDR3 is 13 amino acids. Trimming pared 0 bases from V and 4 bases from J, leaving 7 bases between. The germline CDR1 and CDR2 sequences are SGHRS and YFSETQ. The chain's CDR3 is CASSLESVETQYF. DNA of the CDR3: TGCGCCAGCAGCTTGGAATCCGTAGAGACCCAGTACTTC.

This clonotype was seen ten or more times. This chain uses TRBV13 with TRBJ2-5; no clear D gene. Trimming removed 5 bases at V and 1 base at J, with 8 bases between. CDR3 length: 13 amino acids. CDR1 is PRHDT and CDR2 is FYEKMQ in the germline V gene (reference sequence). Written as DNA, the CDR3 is TGTGCCAGCAGCCTTTACTCCCAAGAGACCCAGTACTTC. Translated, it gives CASSLYSQETQYF.

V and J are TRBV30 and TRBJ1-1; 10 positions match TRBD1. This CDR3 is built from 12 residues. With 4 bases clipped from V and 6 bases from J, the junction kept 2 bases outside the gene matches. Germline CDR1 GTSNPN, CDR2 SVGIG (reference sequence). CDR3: CAWTGTGAEAFF. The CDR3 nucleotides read TGTGCCTGGACCGGGACAGGGGCTGAAGCTTTCTTT.

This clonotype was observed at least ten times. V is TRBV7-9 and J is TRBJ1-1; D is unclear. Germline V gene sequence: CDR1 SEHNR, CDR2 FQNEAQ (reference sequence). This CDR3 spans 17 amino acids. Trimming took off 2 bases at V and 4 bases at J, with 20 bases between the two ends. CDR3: CASSLPGLVNRRTEAFF. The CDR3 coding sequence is TGTGCCAGCAGCTTACCTGGGTTGGTAAACCGCCGCACTGAAGCTTTCTTT. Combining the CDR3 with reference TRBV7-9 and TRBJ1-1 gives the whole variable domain DTGVSQNPRHKITKRGQNVTFRCDPISEHNRLYWYRQTLGQGPEFLTYFQNEAQLEKSRLLSDRFSAERPKGSFSTLEIQRTEQGDSAMYLCASSLPGLVNRRTEAFFGQGTRLTVV.

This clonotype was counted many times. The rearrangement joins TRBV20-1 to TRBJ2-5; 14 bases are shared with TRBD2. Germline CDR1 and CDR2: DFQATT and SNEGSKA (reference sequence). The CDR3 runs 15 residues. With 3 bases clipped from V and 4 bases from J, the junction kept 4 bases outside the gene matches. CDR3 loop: CSARGTSGSPETQYF. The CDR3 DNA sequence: TGCAGTGCTAGGGGGACTAGCGGGAGTCCAGAGACCCAGTACTTC.

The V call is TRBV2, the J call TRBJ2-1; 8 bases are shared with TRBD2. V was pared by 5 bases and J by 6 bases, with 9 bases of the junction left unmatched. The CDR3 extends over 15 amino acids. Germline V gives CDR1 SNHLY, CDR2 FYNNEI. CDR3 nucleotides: TGTGCCAGCAGTAGGTCGGGACTAGAGCGCAATGAGCAGTTCTTC. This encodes CASSRSGLERNEQFF.

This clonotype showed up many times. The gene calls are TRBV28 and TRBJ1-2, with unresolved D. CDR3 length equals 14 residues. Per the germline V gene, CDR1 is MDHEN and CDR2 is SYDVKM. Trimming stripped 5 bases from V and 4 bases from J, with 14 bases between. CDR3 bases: TGTGCCAGCAGTCCGACCGTGAATCTCTATGGCTACACCTTC. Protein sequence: CASSPTVNLYGYTF.

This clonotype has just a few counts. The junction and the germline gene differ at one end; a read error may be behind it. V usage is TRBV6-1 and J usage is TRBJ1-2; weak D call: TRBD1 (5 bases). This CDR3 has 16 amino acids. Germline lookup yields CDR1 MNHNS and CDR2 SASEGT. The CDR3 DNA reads TGTGCCAGCAACCCGCAAAAGGAGGGAGGGGCGCTTGGCTGCACCTTC. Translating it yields CASNPQKEGGALGCTF.

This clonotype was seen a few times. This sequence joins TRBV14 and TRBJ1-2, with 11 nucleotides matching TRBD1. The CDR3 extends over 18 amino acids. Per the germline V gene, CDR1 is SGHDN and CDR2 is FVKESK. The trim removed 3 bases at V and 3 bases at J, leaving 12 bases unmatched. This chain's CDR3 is CASSHLGQGALTYYGYTF. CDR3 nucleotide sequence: TGTGCCAGCAGCCACCTCGGACAGGGGGCGTTGACATACTATGGCTACACCTTC.